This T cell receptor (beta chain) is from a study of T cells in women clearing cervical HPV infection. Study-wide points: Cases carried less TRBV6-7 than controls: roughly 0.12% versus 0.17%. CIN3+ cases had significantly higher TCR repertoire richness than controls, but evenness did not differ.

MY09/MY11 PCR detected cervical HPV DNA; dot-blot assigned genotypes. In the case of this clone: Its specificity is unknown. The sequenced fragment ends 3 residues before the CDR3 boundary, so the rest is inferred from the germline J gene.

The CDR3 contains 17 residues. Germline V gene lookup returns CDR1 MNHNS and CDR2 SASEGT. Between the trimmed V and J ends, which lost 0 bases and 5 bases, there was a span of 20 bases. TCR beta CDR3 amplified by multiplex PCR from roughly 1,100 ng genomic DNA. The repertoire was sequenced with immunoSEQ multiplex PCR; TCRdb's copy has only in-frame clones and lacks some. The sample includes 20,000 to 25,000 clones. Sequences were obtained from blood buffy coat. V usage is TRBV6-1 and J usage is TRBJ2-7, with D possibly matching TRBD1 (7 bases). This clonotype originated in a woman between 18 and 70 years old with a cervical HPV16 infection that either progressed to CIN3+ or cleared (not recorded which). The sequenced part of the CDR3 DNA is TGTGCCAGCAGTGAAGCCCGCGGGACAGTGTCCCGCCACGAG. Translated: CASSEARGTVSRHE. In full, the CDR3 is CASSEARGTVSRHEQYF.